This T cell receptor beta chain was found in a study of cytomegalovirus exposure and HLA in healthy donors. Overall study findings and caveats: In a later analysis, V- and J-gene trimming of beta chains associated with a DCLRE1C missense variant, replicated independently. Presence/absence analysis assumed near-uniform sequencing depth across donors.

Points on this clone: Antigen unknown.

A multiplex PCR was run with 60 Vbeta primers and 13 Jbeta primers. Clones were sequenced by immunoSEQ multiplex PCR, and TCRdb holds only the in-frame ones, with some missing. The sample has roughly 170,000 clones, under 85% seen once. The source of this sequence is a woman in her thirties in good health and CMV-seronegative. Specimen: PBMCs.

Written as DNA, the CDR3 is TGTGCCAGCAGTGTAGGACAGGGGGCTTACTACGAGCAGTACTTC. It translates to CASSVGQGAYYEQYF. The V call is TRBV2, the J call TRBJ2-7, with 11 bases identical to TRBD1. V was clipped by 4 bases and J by 3 bases; unmatched bases: 5. The germline gives CDR1 SNHLY, CDR2 FYNNEI. This CDR3 has 15 amino acids.